The 25 T cell receptor beta chains in this list originate from one sample, sequenced in a study of long-term antiretroviral therapy in people with HIV. Run at survey level, the immunoSEQ assay was version v3.0. TCRdb's table, derived via immunoSEQ multiplex PCR, lists solely in-frame clones and lacks some. The data show about 25,000 clones, with over 70% seen just once and just over 5% held by the top ten. The specimen comprised unsorted PBMCs, sampled 3 years after starting antiretroviral therapy. The receptors shown here come from a man in his late teens or twenties with HIV.

V gene TRBV6-6 combines with J gene TRBJ2-4; D might be TRBD2 (6 bases). Trimming took 4 bases from V and 3 from J, leaving 10 bases between them. Germline values: CDR1 MNHNY, CDR2 SVGAGI (reference sequence). The CDR3 is 14 residues long. The CDR3 nucleotides are TGTGCCAGCAGTTTCCCCGGGAGCAAAAACATTCAGTACTTC. Translated, it gives CASSFPGSKNIQYF.

The rearrangement uses TRBV28 and TRBJ1-3; D may be TRBD1 (5 bases). The CDR3 is 15 residues long. V dropped 2 bases and J dropped 4 bases, with 12 bases sitting between them. Germline CDR1 MDHEN, CDR2 SYDVKM. Here the CDR3 DNA reads TGTGCCAGCAGTTTAGGAGGAGGGGTAGGAAACACCATATATTTT. It is translated as CASSLGGGVGNTIYF.

This rearrangement joins TRBV7-8 to TRBJ2-7, with D possibly TRBD1 on 7 matching bases. V was shortened by 5 bases and J by 5 bases, with 13 bases between the two germline ends. Germline CDR1 reads SGHVS; CDR2 reads FQNEAQ. There are 13 residues in the CDR3. Here the CDR3 DNA reads TGTGCCAGCAGCCAGGGGGGAAGGAACGAGCAGTACGTC. This codes for CASSQGGRNEQYV.

The rearrangement links TRBV7-9 to TRBJ2-1, with 7 bases matching TRBD1. CDR1 is SEHNR, CDR2 FQNEAQ, per germline (reference sequence). This CDR3 is 14 amino acids long. Here the CDR3 reads CGIQKETGPDEQFF. The CDR3, as DNA: TGTGGCATCCAAAAGGAGACAGGGCCCGATGAGCAGTTCTTC.

This sequence joins TRBV5-1 and TRBJ1-2; D gene ambiguous. Germline V gene data show CDR1 as SGHRS and CDR2 as YFSETQ. The CDR3 is made up of 15 amino acids. V was trimmed by 0 bases and J by 4 bases, leaving 13 bases between them. The CDR3 loop is CASSLEVGALYGYTF. DNA for the CDR3: TGCGCCAGCAGCTTGGAGGTAGGCGCGCTCTATGGCTACACCTTC.

V gene TRBV2 combines with J gene TRBJ1-4; D not resolved. The CDR3 is 14 residues long. V dropped 4 bases and J dropped 3 bases, with 9 bases sitting between them. Germline assignment: CDR1 SNHLY and CDR2 FYNNEI. CDR3 sequence: CASSGSAANEKLFF. The CDR3 region has the DNA TGTGCCAGCAGTGGAAGCGCGGCTAATGAAAAACTGTTTTTT.

The rearrangement links TRBV25-1 to TRBJ2-5, with D possibly TRBD1 on 7 matching bases. The CDR3 sequence is 14 residues long. Per the germline V gene, CDR1 is MGHDK and CDR2 is SYGVNS. Trimming removed 8 bases from V and 1 base from J, with 14 bases in between. The CDR3 sequence is CASGPGGSQETQYF. In DNA, the CDR3 is TGTGCCAGCGGGCCAGGGGGGAGCCAAGAGACCCAGTACTTC.

The rearrangement links TRBV15 to TRBJ2-5; a weak D match, TRBD1 (5 bases). CDR1 is LNHNV and CDR2 is YYDKDF in the germline V gene (reference sequence). The V and J ends lost 3 bases and 5 bases respectively, with 19 bases between them. The length of the CDR3 is 16 residues. CDR3: CATSRLTLGASETQYF. CDR3 in DNA: TGTGCCACCAGCAGGCTCACCTTAGGGGCCTCGGAGACCCAGTACTTC.

This clone was found a few times. J is TRBJ1-6 and V is TRBV5-4; D is unresolved. Trimming pared 1 base from V and 6 bases from J, leaving 8 bases between. Looked up from germline, CDR1 is SGHNT and CDR2 is YYREEE (reference sequence). The CDR3 sequence is 14 residues long. The CDR3: CASSLNFANSPLHF. DNA for the CDR3: TGTGCCAGCAGCTTGAATTTCGCTAATTCACCCCTCCACTTT.

Here the CDR3 reads CAISSEEADGYTF. CDR3 in DNA: TGTGCCATCAGCTCGGAGGAGGCTGACGGCTACACCTTC. The V call is TRBV10-3, the J call TRBJ1-2, with D hard to call. V was shortened by 6 bases and J by 8 bases, with 16 bases between the two germline ends. Germline V gene data show CDR1 as ENHRY and CDR2 as SYGVKD. The CDR3 runs to 13 residues.

V usage is TRBV19 and J usage is TRBJ2-1, with 7 positions matching TRBD1. CDR1 and CDR2 from the germline V gene are LNHDA and SQIVND (reference sequence). Losses at the gene ends were 3 bases for V and 5 bases for J; bases not matched to a gene: 7. The CDR3 loop spans 15 amino acids. The CDR3 loop reads CASSIGGQDHNEQFF. The DNA of the CDR3 is TGTGCCAGTAGTATTGGCGGACAGGATCACAATGAGCAGTTCTTC.

V usage is TRBV4-1 and J usage is TRBJ1-3; 10 nucleotides agree with TRBD1. CDR3 size: 17 residues. Germline values: CDR1 MGHRA, CDR2 YSYEKL. V trimming: 2 bases; J trimming: 8 bases; junction bases outside the gene matches: 12. CDR3 in amino acids: CASSQTSGTGDLYTIYF. CDR3 DNA sequence: TGCGCCAGCAGCCAAACCTCCGGGACAGGGGATCTGTACACCATATATTTT.

The chain is built from TRBV29-1 and TRBJ1-1; possibly TRBD1 for D (5 bases). Trimming cost V 4 bases and J 0 bases, with 18 bases left between them. The CDR3 is made up of 16 amino acids. Per the germline V gene, CDR1 is SQVTM and CDR2 is ANQGSEA. CDR3 amino acids: CSVVGGLLRMNTEAFF. CDR3 nucleotide sequence: TGCAGCGTTGTGGGGGGTCTCCTCAGGATGAACACTGAAGCTTTCTTT.

V and J are TRBV2 and TRBJ1-1; 8 nucleotides agree with TRBD1. The CDR3 consists of 13 residues. Germline-derived CDR1 and CDR2 are SNHLY and FYNNEI. The trim removed 8 bases at V and 3 bases at J, leaving 5 bases unmatched. For the CDR3, the DNA is TGTGCCAGCCGCAGGGGGCCGGACACTGAAGCTTTCTTT. This translates into CASRRGPDTEAFF. The entire variable domain, with the rest obtained from reference TRBV2 and TRBJ1-1, is as follows: EPEVTQTPSHQVTQMGQEVILRCVPISNHLYFYWYRQILGQKVEFLVSFYNNEISEKSEIFDDQFSVERPDGSNFTLKIRSTKLEDSAMYFCASRRGPDTEAFFGQGTRLTVV.

The sample holds a few counts of this clone. This chain links TRBV29-1 with TRBJ2-5; D uncertain. The germline V and J ends were trimmed by 7 bases and 4 bases, with 13 bases remaining between them. This CDR3 has 12 amino acids. Germline V gene lookup returns CDR1 SQVTM and CDR2 ANQGSEA. The CDR3 is CSARLEGETQYF. The CDR3 DNA reads TGCAGCGCACGTCTAGAAGGAGAGACCCAGTACTTC. Full variable domain (missing parts from reference TRBV29-1 and TRBJ2-5): SAVISQKPSRDICQRGTSLTIQCQVDSQVTMMFWYRQQPGQSLTLIATANQGSEATYESGFVIDKFPISRPNLTFSTLTVSNMSPEDSSIYLCSARLEGETQYFGPGTRLLVL.

The chain recombines TRBV5-1 with TRBJ2-1, with D possibly matching TRBD2 (5 bases). The CDR3 loop spans 15 amino acids. Trimming left V 0 bases short and J 5 bases short, with 12 bases between. The germline gives CDR1 SGHRS, CDR2 YFSETQ. In DNA, the CDR3 is TGCGCCAGCAGCTTGGAACTAGACCTGAACAATGAGCAGTTCTTC. Protein product: CASSLELDLNNEQFF.

The genes are TRBV5-1 and TRBJ2-5; tentatively, D is TRBD2 (5 bases). This CDR3 is built from 14 residues. The germline V gene has CDR1 SGHRS and CDR2 YFSETQ. The V and J ends lost 5 bases and 5 bases respectively, with 16 bases between them. CDR3 DNA: TGCGCCAGCAGAGAGGGATTGGCGGGCGAGACCCAGTACTTC. Protein: CASREGLAGETQYF.

This clone was detected once. This chain links TRBV6-5 with TRBJ2-1, with 9 bases matching TRBD2. CDR1 MNHEY and CDR2 SVGAGI come from the germline V gene. This CDR3 comprises 15 residues. V lost 2 bases, J lost 9 bases, and 8 bases stayed unmatched. The CDR3 DNA follows: TGTGCCAGCAGTTACGTTGGCGGGGGGGCCAGTGAGCAGTTCTTC. It translates to CASSYVGGGASEQFF.

This chain uses TRBV28 with TRBJ1-1; no clear D. Germline values: CDR1 MDHEN, CDR2 SYDVKM. The CDR3 spans 14 residues. Trimming pared 3 bases from V and 3 bases from J, leaving 11 bases between. For the CDR3, the DNA is TGTGCCAGCAGTTTTTTATCCTGGGACACTGAAGCTTTCTTT. Translation: CASSFLSWDTEAFF.

This sequence joins TRBV5-8 and TRBJ1-1; D is unclear. Trimming cost V 7 bases and J 8 bases, with 15 bases left between them. The germline V gene encodes CDR1 SGHTS and CDR2 YDEGEE. The CDR3 totals 12 residues. Here the CDR3 DNA reads TGTGCCAGCCTCGTTTTGGTACTCGAAGCTTTCTTT. Its protein is CASLVLVLEAFF.

The V gene is TRBV30, the J gene TRBJ1-4; unclear D gene. Germline V gene lookup returns CDR1 GTSNPN and CDR2 SVGIG (reference sequence). The CDR3 extends over 11 amino acids. Trimming pared 5 bases from V and 14 bases from J, leaving 15 bases between. The CDR3 loop reads CAWGGVGTLFF. Written as DNA, the CDR3 is TGTGCCTGGGGAGGAGTGGGAACTCTGTTTTTT.

The rearrangement links TRBV27 to TRBJ1-1; no clear D. Trimming shortened V by 3 bases and J by 3 bases, and 11 bases separated the two germline ends. The CDR3 has 14 amino acids. Germline V gene data show CDR1 as MNHEY and CDR2 as SMNVEV (reference sequence). The CDR3 region is CASSLVARDTEAFF. DNA for the CDR3: TGTGCCAGCAGTTTGGTGGCACGGGACACTGAAGCTTTCTTT.

CDR3 sequence reads: CASSPPHQGVEQFF. In nucleotides, the CDR3 is TGTGCCAGCTCACCACCGCATCAGGGTGTTGAGCAGTTCTTC. V is TRBV18 and J is TRBJ2-1, with D possibly being TRBD1 (5 bases). V was clipped by 0 bases and J by 9 bases, with 12 bases between them. Germline values: CDR1 KGHSH, CDR2 LQKENI. The CDR3 length is 14 residues.

This rearrangement joins TRBV19 to TRBJ2-5, with D possibly called TRBD1 or TRBD2 (5 bases each). This CDR3 has 14 amino acids. Between the trimmed V and J ends, which lost 5 bases and 1 base, there was a span of 11 bases. CDR1 LNHDA and CDR2 SQIVND come from the germline V gene (reference sequence). The DNA of the CDR3 is TGTGCCAGTAGTGTCTCCGGGGCCCAAGAGACCCAGTACTTC. Protein sequence: CASSVSGAQETQYF.

V and J are TRBV11-2 and TRBJ1-3, with D tentatively TRBD1 (5 bases). With 1 base removed from V and 1 base from J, the gap between germline ends came to 11 bases. Germline CDR1 is SGHAT and CDR2 is FQNNGV. The CDR3 runs 16 residues. The CDR3 DNA is TGTGCCAGCAGCTTAGGGGGCAGACCTTCTGGAAACACCATATATTTT. Amino acids: CASSLGGRPSGNTIYF.